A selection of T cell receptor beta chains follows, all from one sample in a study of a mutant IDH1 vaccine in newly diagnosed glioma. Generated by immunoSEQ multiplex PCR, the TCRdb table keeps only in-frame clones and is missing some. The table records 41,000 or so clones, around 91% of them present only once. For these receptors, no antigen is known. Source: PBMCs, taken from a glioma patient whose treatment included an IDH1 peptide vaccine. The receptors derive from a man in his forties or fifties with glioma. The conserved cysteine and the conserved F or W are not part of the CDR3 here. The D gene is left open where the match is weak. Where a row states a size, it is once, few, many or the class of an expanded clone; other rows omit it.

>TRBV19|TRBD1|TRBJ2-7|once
ASSRRGQGAQEQY
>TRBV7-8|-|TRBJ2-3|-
ASSPGTTDTQY
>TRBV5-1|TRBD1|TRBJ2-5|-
ASSHYRGTETQY
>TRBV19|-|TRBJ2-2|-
ASSIKTTGGGYTGELF
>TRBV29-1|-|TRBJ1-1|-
SGKPTGSNTEAF
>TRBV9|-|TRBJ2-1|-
ASSVEWLANKNEQF
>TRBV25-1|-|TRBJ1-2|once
ASSVTGTYGYT
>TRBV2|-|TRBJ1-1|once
ASRVSLTEAF
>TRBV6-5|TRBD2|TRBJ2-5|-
ASSYSGRVQETQY
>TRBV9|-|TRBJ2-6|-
ASSVSGSGANVLT
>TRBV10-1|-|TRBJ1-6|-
ARLPPRQVTDNSPLH
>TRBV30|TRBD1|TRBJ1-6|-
AWSWRGQGYNSPLH
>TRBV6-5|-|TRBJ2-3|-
ASSPQGKSTDTQY
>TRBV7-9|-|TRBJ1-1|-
ASSWGLGTEAF
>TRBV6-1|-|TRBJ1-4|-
ASSERATNEKLF
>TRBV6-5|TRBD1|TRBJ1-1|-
ASTPGQVNTEAF
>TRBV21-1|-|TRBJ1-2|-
ASSTRDRQSYGYT
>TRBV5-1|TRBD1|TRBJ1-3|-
ASSLPGGRNTIY
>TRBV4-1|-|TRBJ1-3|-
ASSQAAGRGIASGNTIY
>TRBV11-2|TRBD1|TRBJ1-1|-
ASRLTGGITEAF
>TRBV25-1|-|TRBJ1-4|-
ASSLGPSEGKLF
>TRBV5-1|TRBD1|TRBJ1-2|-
ASSWGGGSLYGYT
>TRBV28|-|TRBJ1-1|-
ASSSLRGGEAF
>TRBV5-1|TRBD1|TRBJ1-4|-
ASGLAKTGVEKLF
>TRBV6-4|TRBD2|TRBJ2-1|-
ASSDSGTSNEQF
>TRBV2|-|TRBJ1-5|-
ASRVSRGGQPQH
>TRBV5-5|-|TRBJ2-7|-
ASSPNRIGTYEQY
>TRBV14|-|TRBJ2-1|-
ASSPSGREQF
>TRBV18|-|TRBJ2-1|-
ASSPRGAGYNEQF
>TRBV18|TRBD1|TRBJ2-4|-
ASSPTPEGANIQY
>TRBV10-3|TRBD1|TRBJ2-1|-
AIRGLRDREHNEQF
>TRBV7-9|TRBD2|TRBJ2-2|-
ASSSRERGVNGELF
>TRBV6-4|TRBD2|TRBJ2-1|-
ASSPGGGGLNEQF
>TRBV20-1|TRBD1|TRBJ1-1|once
SARHRGGAF
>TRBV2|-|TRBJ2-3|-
ASDAGSADTQY
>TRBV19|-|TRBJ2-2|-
ASSIRGTTNTGELF
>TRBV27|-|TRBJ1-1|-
ASSSRARTTEAF
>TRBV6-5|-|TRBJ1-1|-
ASSPHTNTEAF
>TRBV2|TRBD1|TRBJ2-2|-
ASSFTGTGNTGELF
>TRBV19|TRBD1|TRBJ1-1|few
ASSIGTGNTEAF
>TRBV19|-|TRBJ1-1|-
ASSIWLDLNTEAF
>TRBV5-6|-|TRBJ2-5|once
ASSPGADSWGQETQY
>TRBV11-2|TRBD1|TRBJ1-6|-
ASSTRQGESSPLH
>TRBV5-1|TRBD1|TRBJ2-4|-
ASSPDRGLAKNIQY
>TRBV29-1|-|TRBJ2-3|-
SVAGNPLDTQY
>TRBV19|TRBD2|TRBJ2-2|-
ASKERESWAGELF
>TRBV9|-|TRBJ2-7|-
ASSIGTLNNYEQY
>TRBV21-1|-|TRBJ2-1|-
ASTRFNEQF
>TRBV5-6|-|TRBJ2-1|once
ASSLRWDEQF
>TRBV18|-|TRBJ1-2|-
ASSPNVRDSGYT
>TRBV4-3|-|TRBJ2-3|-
ASSQDQRGTDTQY
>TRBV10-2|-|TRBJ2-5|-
ASSENQDGEETQY
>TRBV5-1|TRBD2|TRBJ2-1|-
ASSTSSGGYHNEQF
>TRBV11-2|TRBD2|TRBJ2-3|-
ASSFSGDTDTQY
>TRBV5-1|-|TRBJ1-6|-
ASSFGGHYNSPLH